This TCR beta chain emerged from a study of Ad26.COV2.S vaccination and SARS-CoV-2 variants. Comments on this clone: Its specificity is unknown.

This sample's treatment: about 20 received Ad26.COV2.S at low or high dose, single or two shots; roughly five received placebo; per-sample allocation not given. Specimens were obtained on day 63 following the first vaccine or placebo injection. At a Boston site, the person donating was an adult of 18-55 years. The method was immunoSEQ multiplex PCR; TCRdb's version includes in-frame clones alone and lacks a portion of them. Counted here are 350,000 to 450,000 clones, 80% to 90% occurring once; the ten biggest clones make up roughly 3.1%. Germline CDR1 SQVTM, CDR2 ANQGSEA. The V end was cut by 5 bases, the J end by 3 bases, with 13 bases between. This CDR3 spans 13 amino acids. The study's findings and limits: Possibly, TCR breadth and depth analyses underestimated total T cell responses. Reportedly, spike-specific CD8+ and CD4+ T cell responses achieved substantial breadth once vaccination had taken place.

The sequence was collected from a person aged 18 to 65 who received the Ad26.COV2.S COVID-19 vaccine or a placebo. Sequenced material: peripheral blood, taken in a trial of Ad26.COV2.S vaccine versus placebo. The chain employs TRBV29-1 and TRBJ1-2; possible D gene TRBD1, 5 bases. CDR3 residues: CSVIPRDHYGYTF. The CDR3 DNA reads as TGCAGCGTTATCCCCAGGGACCACTATGGCTACACCTTC.